The 20 T cell receptor beta chains below were found in one sample sequenced in a study of blood T cell repertoires in COVID-19. Sequencing was performed with immunoSEQ multiplex PCR; in TCRdb, only in-frame clones are kept and a portion is missing. The profile covers 35,000 to 50,000 clones, with 70% to 90% appearing a single time and 7.5% to 10% taken by the ten largest. What was sequenced was peripheral blood. The receptors were sampled from a man between 60 and 70 years old with active COVID-19.

In this sample, this clone turned up once. The chain links TRBV21-1 to TRBJ2-4; TRBD1, the table's D call, was not compared with the DNA. TRBV21-1 is tagged as a pseudogene. CDR3 length equals 17 residues. CDR3 coding DNA: TGTGCCAGCAGCAAATGCGCAGGGGGACAGGTGATCAACATTCAGTACTTC. This translates into CASSKCAGGQVINIQYF.

The chain joins TRBV14 to TRBJ1-2; 8 bases match TRBD1. The V gene's germline CDR1 is SGHDN and CDR2 FVKESK. V lost 0 bases to trimming and J lost 5 bases; unmatched junction nucleotides: 8. The CDR3 extends over 16 amino acids. The CDR3 DNA sequence: TGTGCCAGCAGCCAAGATCTGGGCAGGGGGCCGTATGGCTACACCTTC. Amino acid sequence: CASSQDLGRGPYGYTF.

This sequence joins TRBV19 and TRBJ2-1, with 8 nucleotides matching TRBD2. Germline trimming cut 4 bases from V and 4 bases from J; bases unmatched to any gene: 9. Germline values: CDR1 LNHDA, CDR2 SQIVND (reference sequence). The CDR3 has 16 amino acids. The CDR3 DNA sequence: TGTGCCAGTAGTACCTTGAGCGGCGGGAGGTACAATGAGCAGTTCTTC. Encoded protein: CASSTLSGGRYNEQFF.

V is TRBV28 and J is TRBJ2-7, with a weak D call TRBD2 (6 bases). Looked up from germline, CDR1 is MDHEN and CDR2 is SYDVKM. Trimming cost V 2 bases and J 0 bases, with 11 bases left between them. CDR3 length equals 15 residues. CDR3 region: CASSLAGITSYEQYF. The CDR3 nucleotides read TGTGCCAGCAGTTTAGCGGGAATCACCTCCTACGAGCAGTACTTC.

The gene calls are TRBV2 and TRBJ2-7, with 7 bases lining up with TRBD2. The CDR3 runs 11 residues. The J segment lost 3 bases and the V segment lost 8 bases, leaving 1 base of the junction unmatched. From germline, CDR1 is SNHLY and CDR2 FYNNEI. DNA for the CDR3: TGTGCCAGCGGCGGGGGCTACGAGCAGTACTTC. Protein sequence: CASGGGYEQYF.

This clone was recorded only once. This chain links TRBV4-1 with TRBJ2-7; 7 nucleotides align to TRBD2. The CDR3 is 17 amino acids. With V trimmed by 2 bases and J by 5 bases, 15 bases remained unmatched. Germline V gene data show CDR1 as MGHRA and CDR2 as YSYEKL. In nucleotides, the CDR3 is TGCGCCAGCAGCCAACCTCCTCTGCGGGAGAGACGCGACGAGCAGTACTTC. This gives the protein CASSQPPLRERRDEQYF.

The V call is TRBV7-2, the J call TRBJ2-5; D is perhaps TRBD1 (7 bases). The CDR3 is 14 residues long. The V and J ends lost 5 bases and 9 bases respectively, with 19 bases between them. Germline assignment: CDR1 SGHTA and CDR2 FQGNSA. CDR3 amino acids: CASSPTGSREAQYF. The CDR3 region has the DNA TGTGCCAGCAGCCCGACAGGGTCGAGGGAGGCCCAGTACTTC.

The chain uses TRBV6-6 and TRBJ2-2; D is uncertain. V dropped 2 bases and J dropped 2 bases, with 9 bases sitting between them. Germline V gene data show CDR1 as MNHNY and CDR2 as SVGAGI (reference sequence). The CDR3 sequence is 15 residues long. The CDR3, as DNA: TGTGCCAGCAGTTACGCGAGTGGTAACACCGGGGAGCTGTTTTTT. It specifies CASSYASGNTGELFF.

The genes are TRBV6-6 and TRBJ1-6, with D possibly matching TRBD1 (5 bases). Germline lookup yields CDR1 MNHNY and CDR2 SVGAGI (reference sequence). Trimming stripped 6 bases from V and 8 bases from J, with 20 bases between. This CDR3 has 16 amino acids. For the CDR3, the DNA is TGTGCCAGCAGCCGATCCGGGGGGGTTGGAGATTCACCCCTCCACTTT. It yields the protein CASSRSGGVGDSPLHF.

This rearrangement joins TRBV4-1 to TRBJ2-7, with 12 bases aligning to TRBD2. The CDR3 loop spans 19 amino acids. Germline V gene data show CDR1 as MGHRA and CDR2 as YSYEKL. Trimming cost V 4 bases and J 0 bases; bases outside gene matches: 13. The CDR3 region is CASSRNPPSGRALSYEQYF. The CDR3 DNA sequence: TGCGCCAGCAGCCGAAACCCCCCTAGCGGGAGGGCCCTCTCCTACGAGCAGTACTTC.

This clone was picked up one time. This sequence joins TRBV7-9 and TRBJ2-3, with 15 bases lining up with TRBD2. The germline gives CDR1 SEHNR, CDR2 FQNEAQ (reference sequence). The V and J ends lost 2 bases and 5 bases, in that order; junction bases with no gene match: 11. The CDR3 loop spans 19 amino acids. The CDR3 loop reads CASSLIILAGLAGGDTQYF. Written as DNA, the CDR3 is TGTGCCAGCAGCTTAATAATTCTGGCGGGACTAGCGGGAGGAGATACGCAGTATTTT.

This chain joins TRBV19 and TRBJ1-4, with 8 bases aligning to TRBD1. With V trimmed by 8 bases and J by 8 bases, 7 bases remained unmatched. From germline, CDR1 is LNHDA and CDR2 SQIVND (reference sequence). The CDR3 spans 13 residues. DNA for the CDR3: TGTGCCAGTTCCGGGACAGGTGGGGAAAAACTGTTTTTT. Translated, it gives CASSGTGGEKLFF.

There are a few counts of this clone. V gene TRBV6-6 combines with J gene TRBJ2-7; the D gene is possibly TRBD1 (6 bases). The germline V and J ends were trimmed by 5 bases and 9 bases, with 26 bases remaining between them. This CDR3 is built from 16 residues. Germline V gene sequence: CDR1 MNHNY, CDR2 SVGAGI (reference sequence). The CDR3 spells CASSRSLTGPFFGQYF. CDR3 sequence (DNA): TGTGCCAGCAGTCGATCCCTGACAGGACCTTTTTTCGGGCAGTACTTC.

The chain has TRBV5-1 and TRBJ2-1; 11 bases fit TRBD1. The V and J ends lost 3 bases and 10 bases, in that order; junction bases with no gene match: 6. The CDR3 loop spans 14 amino acids. The V gene's germline CDR1 is SGHRS and CDR2 YFSETQ. The DNA for the CDR3 is TGCGCCAGCAGCTCATGGACAGGGGGCGGGGAGCAGTTCTTC. Translation gives CASSSWTGGGEQFF.

The V gene is TRBV28, the J gene TRBJ2-7; 7 bases map to TRBD1. Germline V CDR1 and CDR2: MDHEN, SYDVKM. The CDR3 covers 13 residues. V trimming: 8 bases; J trimming: 0 bases; junction bases outside the gene matches: 4. The CDR3 DNA is TGTGCCAGCTGGACAGGAGGCTCCTACGAGCAGTACTTC. Protein: CASWTGGSYEQYF.

The chain has TRBV9 and TRBJ1-5, with a weak D call TRBD1 (5 bases). Trimming pared 3 bases from V and 5 bases from J, leaving 9 bases between. Germline CDR1 reads SGDLS; CDR2 reads YYNGEE. This CDR3 is 13 amino acids long. Here the CDR3 reads CASSDTGDQPQHF. CDR3 DNA sequence: TGTGCCAGCAGCGACACAGGAGATCAGCCCCAGCATTTT.

The chain combines TRBV25-1 with TRBJ2-7, with D perhaps matching TRBD1 (5 bases). Germline loops: CDR1 MGHDK, CDR2 SYGVNS. The V end was cut by 2 bases, the J end by 7 bases, with 21 bases between. CDR3 length: 16 amino acids. CDR3 nucleotide sequence: TGTGCCAGCAGTGAACCCCTTGGTAGGGGCTACACGGAGCAGTACTTC. As protein: CASSEPLGRGYTEQYF.

This sequence joins TRBV5-1 and TRBJ2-1; tentatively, D is TRBD2 (6 bases). This CDR3 is built from 15 residues. Between the trimmed V and J ends, which lost 0 bases and 4 bases, there was a span of 11 bases. CDR1 and CDR2 from the germline V gene are SGHRS and YFSETQ. CDR3 nucleotide sequence: TGCGCCAGCAGCTTGGGACTAGAAGGGTACAATGAGCAGTTCTTC. Its translation: CASSLGLEGYNEQFF.

By its share, this clone is medium-sized. The chain carries TRBV5-6 and TRBJ2-5; 13 bases match TRBD2. The V segment lost 3 bases and the J segment 5 bases; nucleotides outside the gene matches: 4. This CDR3 region has 15 residues. Germline V CDR1 and CDR2: SGHDT, YYEEEE. DNA of the CDR3: TGTGCCAGCAGCTCGGGACTAGCGGGAATTGAGACCCAGTACTTC. Translating gives CASSSGLAGIETQYF. Using reference TRBV5-6 and TRBJ2-5 for the parts outside the CDR3, the full variable domain is DAGVTQSPTHLIKTRGQQVTLRCSPKSGHDTVSWYQQALGQGPQFIFQYYEEEERQRGNFPDRFSGHQFPNYSSELNVNALLLGDSALYLCASSSGLAGIETQYFGPGTRLLVL.

V and J are TRBV30 and TRBJ1-5; 7 bases are shared with TRBD1. The germline CDR1 and CDR2 sequences are GTSNPN and SVGIG (reference sequence). CDR3 length: 13 residues. V gave up 2 bases and J gave up 6 bases; unmatched junction bases: 4. In nucleotides, the CDR3 is TGTGCCTGGAGTCTTCCAGGGGGTCAGCCCCAGCATTTT. Its translation: CAWSLPGGQPQHF.